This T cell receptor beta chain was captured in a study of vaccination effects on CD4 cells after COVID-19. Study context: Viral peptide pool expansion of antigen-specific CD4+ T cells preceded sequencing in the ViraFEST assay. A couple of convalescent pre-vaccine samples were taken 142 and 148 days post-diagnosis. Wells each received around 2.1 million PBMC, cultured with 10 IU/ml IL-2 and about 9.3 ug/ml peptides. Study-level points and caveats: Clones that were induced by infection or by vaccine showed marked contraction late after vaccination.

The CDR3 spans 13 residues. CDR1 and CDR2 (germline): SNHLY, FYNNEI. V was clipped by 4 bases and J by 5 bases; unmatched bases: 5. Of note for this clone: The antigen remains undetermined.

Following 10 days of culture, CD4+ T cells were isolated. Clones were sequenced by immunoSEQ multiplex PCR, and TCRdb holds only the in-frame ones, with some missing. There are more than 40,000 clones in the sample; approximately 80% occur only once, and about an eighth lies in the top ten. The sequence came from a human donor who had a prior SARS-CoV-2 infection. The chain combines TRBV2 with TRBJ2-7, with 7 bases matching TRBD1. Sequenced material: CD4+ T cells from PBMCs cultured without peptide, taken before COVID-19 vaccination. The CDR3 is CASSVEGAHEQYF. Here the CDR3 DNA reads TGTGCCAGCAGTGTTGAGGGGGCCCACGAGCAGTACTTC. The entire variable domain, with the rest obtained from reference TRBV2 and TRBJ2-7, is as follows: EPEVTQTPSHQVTQMGQEVILRCVPISNHLYFYWYRQILGQKVEFLVSFYNNEISEKSEIFDDQFSVERPDGSNFTLKIRSTKLEDSAMYFCASSVEGAHEQYFGPGTRLTVT.